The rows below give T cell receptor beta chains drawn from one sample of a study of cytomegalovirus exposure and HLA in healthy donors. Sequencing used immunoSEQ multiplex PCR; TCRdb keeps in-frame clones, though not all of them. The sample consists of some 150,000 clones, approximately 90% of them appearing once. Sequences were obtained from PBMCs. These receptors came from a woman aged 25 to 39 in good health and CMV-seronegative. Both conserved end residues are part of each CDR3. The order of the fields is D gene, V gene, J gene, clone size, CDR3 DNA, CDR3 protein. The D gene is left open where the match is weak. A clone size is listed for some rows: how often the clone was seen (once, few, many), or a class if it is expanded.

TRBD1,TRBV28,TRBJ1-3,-,TGTGCCAGCAGTGGGACAGCAGGGACTGGAAACACCATATATTTT,CASSGTAGTGNTIYF
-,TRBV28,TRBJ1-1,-,TGTGCCAGCAGTACAGGGTGGGCGGGCACTGAAGCTTTCTTT,CASSTGWAGTEAFF
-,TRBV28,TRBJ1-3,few,TGTGCCAGCAGGACCTGGGCCTCTGGAAACACCATATATTTT,CASRTWASGNTIYF
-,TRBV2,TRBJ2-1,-,TGTGCCAGCAGTGTTTCCCAGGGGTCTGAGCAGTTCTTC,CASSVSQGSEQFF
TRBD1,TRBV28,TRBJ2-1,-,TGTGCCAGCAAGGTTGGGGACAGTTCCTACAATGAGCAGTTCTTC,CASKVGDSSYNEQFF
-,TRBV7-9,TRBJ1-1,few,TGTGCCAGCAGCTTAGGTTTACGAAGAGAGAACACTGAAGCTTTCTTT,CASSLGLRRENTEAFF
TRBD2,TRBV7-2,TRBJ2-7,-,TGTGCCAGCAGCTTAGAGTGGACTAGGAAGGGTTACGAGCAGTACTTC,CASSLEWTRKGYEQYF
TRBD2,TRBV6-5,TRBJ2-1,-,TGTGCCAGCAGCCTTAGCGGGAGGGGCTACAATGAGCAGTTCTTC,CASSLSGRGYNEQFF
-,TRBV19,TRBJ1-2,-,TGTGCCAGTAGTCAGGGATCTAACTATGGCTACACCTTC,CASSQGSNYGYTF
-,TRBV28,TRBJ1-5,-,TGTGCCAGCAGTGAACTCAGGGTGTTTAGTCAGCCCCAGCATTTT,CASSELRVFSQPQHF
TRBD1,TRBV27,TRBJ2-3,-,TGTGCCAGCAGTTTAATGACAGGGCACACAGATACGCAGTATTTT,CASSLMTGHTDTQYF
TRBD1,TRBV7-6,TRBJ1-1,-,TGTGCCAGCAGCACCTCCGGGACAGTATCGAACACTGAAGCTTTCTTT,CASSTSGTVSNTEAFF
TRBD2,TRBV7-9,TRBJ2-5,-,TGTGCCAGCAGCCCTATACTAGCGGGGGGCCAAGAGACCCAGTACTTC,CASSPILAGGQETQYF
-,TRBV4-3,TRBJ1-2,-,TGCGCCAGCAGCCAAGAGGCCGCTAGAGGGGGTCTCCCCCGGGACTATGGCTACACCTTC,CASSQEAARGGLPRDYGYTF
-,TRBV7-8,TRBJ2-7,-,TGTGCCAGCAGTCTAACCTACGAGCAGTACTTC,CASSLTYEQYF
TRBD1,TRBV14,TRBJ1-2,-,TGTGCCAGCAGCGACAGGGGACAGGGGAACTATGGCTACACCTTC,CASSDRGQGNYGYTF
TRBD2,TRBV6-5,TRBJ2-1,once,TGTGCCAGCAGTTACTCAAGACTAGCGGGGCCACTCTTC,CASSYSRLAGPLF
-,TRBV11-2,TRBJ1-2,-,TGTGCCAGCAGCCCAAGACAGGTTATTAACTATGGCTACACCTTC,CASSPRQVINYGYTF
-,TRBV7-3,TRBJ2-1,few,TGTGCCAGCAGCTTAAATGCAGGAGGGCAGTTCTTC,CASSLNAGGQFF
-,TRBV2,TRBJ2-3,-,TGTGCCAGCACTTCTCGCACAGATACGCAGTATTTT,CASTSRTDTQYF
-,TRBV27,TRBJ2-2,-,TGTGCCAGCAGAGACGGGAGTGTGGTCACCGGGGAGCTGTTTTTT,CASRDGSVVTGELFF
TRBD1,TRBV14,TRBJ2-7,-,TGTGCCAGCAGCCTACAGGGGCTCTCCTACGAGCAGTACTTC,CASSLQGLSYEQYF
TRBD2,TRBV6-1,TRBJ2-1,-,TGTGCCAGCAAAATTCGTCGAGCGGGGAACAATGAGCAGTTCTTC,CASKIRRAGNNEQFF
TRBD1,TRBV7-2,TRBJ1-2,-,TGTGCCATAAGGCAGGGGGCTAATGGCTACACCTTC,CAIRQGANGYTF
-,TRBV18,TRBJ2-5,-,TGTGCCAGCTCCCACGCCAGGGGATCTCAAGAGACCCAGTACTTC,CASSHARGSQETQYF
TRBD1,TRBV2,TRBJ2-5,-,TGTGCCACAGGGCCGGGACAGGGGTCAAAAGAGACCCAGTACTTC,CATGPGQGSKETQYF
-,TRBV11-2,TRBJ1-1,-,TGTGCCAGCAGCTTAGGACAAGGGGCGGGAAAGAACACTGAAGCTTTCTTT,CASSLGQGAGKNTEAFF
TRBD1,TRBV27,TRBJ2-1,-,TGTGCCAGCAGTCCGGGACAGCTAGACAATGAGCAGTTCTTC,CASSPGQLDNEQFF
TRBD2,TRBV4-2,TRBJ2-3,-,TGTGCCAGCAGCCCTAGCGGCTACACAGATACGCAGTATTTT,CASSPSGYTDTQYF
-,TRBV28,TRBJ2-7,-,TGTGCCAGCAGTAGGGACACCCGACAGAAGCAGTACTTC,CASSRDTRQKQYF
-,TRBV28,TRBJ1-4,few,TGTGCCAGCAGTTTAAGGACACCAGCCACCCTGTTTTTT,CASSLRTPATLFF
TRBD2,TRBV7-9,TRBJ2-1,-,TGTGCCAGCAGCAAACTAGCGGGAGTATACAATGAGCAGTTCTTC,CASSKLAGVYNEQFF
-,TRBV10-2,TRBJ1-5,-,TGCGCCAGCAGCGTCGAGGTGAGGGGGCAGCCCCAGCATTTT,CASSVEVRGQPQHF
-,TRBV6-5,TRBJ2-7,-,TGTGCCAGCAGCCGCGGACTGGGCTACGAGCAGTACTTC,CASSRGLGYEQYF
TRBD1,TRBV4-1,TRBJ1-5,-,TGCGCCAGCAGCCAAGAGGGGCAGGGGGGCAATCAGCCCCAGCATTTT,CASSQEGQGGNQPQHF
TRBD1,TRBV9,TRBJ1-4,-,TGTGCCAGCAGCGTAGGGGGTCGGGACAGGAATGAAAAACTGTTTTTT,CASSVGGRDRNEKLFF
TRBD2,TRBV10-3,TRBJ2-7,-,TGTGCCATCAGGGAGGAGCGGGACTCCTACGAGCAGTACTTC,CAIREERDSYEQYF
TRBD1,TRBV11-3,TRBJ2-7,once,TGTGCCAGCAGCTTAGGGGGGACAGGGTCCTACGAGCAGTACTTC,CASSLGGTGSYEQYF
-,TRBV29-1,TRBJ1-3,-,TGCAGCGTTGACATAGGGACAGGAAACACCATATATTTT,CSVDIGTGNTIYF
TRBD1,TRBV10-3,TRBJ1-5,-,TGTGCCATCAGCTCGAAGGGACAGGGACAGCCCCAGCATTTT,CAISSKGQGQPQHF
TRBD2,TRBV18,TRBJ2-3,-,TGTGCCAGCTCACCATTGGGACTAGCGGGAGTTGTGGATACGCAGTATTTT,CASSPLGLAGVVDTQYF
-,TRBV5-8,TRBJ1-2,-,TGTGCCAGCAGCCTAGGGGACTTCTTCCTCTATGGCTACACCTTC,CASSLGDFFLYGYTF
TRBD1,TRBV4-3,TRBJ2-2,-,TGCGCCAGCAGCCAAGTCCACCGCACAGGGGTCGCCGGGGAGCTGTTTTTT,CASSQVHRTGVAGELFF
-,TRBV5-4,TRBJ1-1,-,TGTGCCAGCAGCGCCCAGGGGAGCACTGAAGCTTTCTTT,CASSAQGSTEAFF
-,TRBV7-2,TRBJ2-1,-,TGTGCCAGCAGCTCCTGGGGAGAAGCCTTCGATGAGCAGTTCTTC,CASSSWGEAFDEQFF
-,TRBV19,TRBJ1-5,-,TGTGCCAGTAGTGTGACGGCCTACCCGGGTCAGCCCCAGCATTTT,CASSVTAYPGQPQHF
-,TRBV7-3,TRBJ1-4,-,TGTGCCAGCAGCCTGACCGGAGTGCCTAATGAAAAACTGTTTTTT,CASSLTGVPNEKLFF
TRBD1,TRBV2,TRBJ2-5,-,TGTGCCAGCGGGACAGGGGATGAGACCCAGTACTTC,CASGTGDETQYF
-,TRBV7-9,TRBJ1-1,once,TGTGCCAGCAGCTTACCACAGGGAACTGAAGCTTTCTTT,CASSLPQGTEAFF
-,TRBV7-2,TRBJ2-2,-,TGTGCCAGCAGCCAATTCCAGACAGGAAGAGCGAACACCGGGGAGCTGTTTTTT,CASSQFQTGRANTGELFF
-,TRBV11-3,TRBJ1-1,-,TGTGCCAGCAGCTCCGAGGTTACGGCGAACACTGAAGCTTTCTTT,CASSSEVTANTEAFF
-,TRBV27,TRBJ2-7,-,TGTGCCAGCAGCCGTGACACCCGCTCCTACGAGCAGTACTTC,CASSRDTRSYEQYF
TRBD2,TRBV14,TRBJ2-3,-,TGTGCCAGCAGCCTCCGGACTAGCGGGGCAGATACGCAGTATTTT,CASSLRTSGADTQYF
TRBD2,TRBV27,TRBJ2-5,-,TGTGCCAGCAGTTACTCGGGGGGGAGCCAAGAGACCCAGTACTTC,CASSYSGGSQETQYF
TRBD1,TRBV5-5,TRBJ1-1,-,TGTGCCAGCAGCATTGACAGGGACACTGAAGCTTTCTTT,CASSIDRDTEAFF
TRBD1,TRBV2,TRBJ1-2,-,TGTGCCAGCAGTGAGAGGGGGGGACAGGGCATCAACTATGGCTACACCTTC,CASSERGGQGINYGYTF
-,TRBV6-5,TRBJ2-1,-,TGTGCCAGCAGTTATTTCGATGAGCAGTTCTTC,CASSYFDEQFF
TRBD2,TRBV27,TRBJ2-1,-,TGTGCCAGCAGTTTCGCCCGGGGGGAGGATGAGCAGTTCTTC,CASSFARGEDEQFF
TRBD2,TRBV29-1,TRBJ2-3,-,TGCAGCGCTACCGGACTAGCGGGGTCTAGCACAGATACGCAGTATTTT,CSATGLAGSSTDTQYF
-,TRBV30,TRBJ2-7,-,TGTGCCTGGAGTCCCGGCAGGGACTACGAGCAGTACTTC,CAWSPGRDYEQYF